In its sample, the clone carrying this TCR beta chain was seen once. What it binds is unknown. These data come from a study of cytomegalovirus exposure and HLA in healthy donors. Study context: It was reported in a later analysis that the same platform had been used for the 120 or so validation repertoires as for the roughly 710 first-cohort repertoires. Points from the study as a whole: The classifier reportedly diagnosed cytomegalovirus status with high specificity and sensitivity. Rare sequences made up most TCRs, while some public TCRs were found in many donors.

This CDR3 region has 16 residues. From germline, CDR1 is MNHNS and CDR2 SASEGT. Trimming took off 2 bases at V and 3 bases at J, with 13 bases between the two ends. Here immunoSEQ multiplex PCR was the method, and the copy in TCRdb shows in-frame clones only, minus some. The sample holds under 250,000 clones, around four fifths seen once. The genes are TRBV6-1 and TRBJ1-4, with D hard to call. The source is a young woman in good health and CMV-seronegative. Sequencing was carried out using PBMCs. The DNA for the CDR3 is TGTGCCAGCAGTGAAACTGCGGCGCGAGCTAATGAAAAACTGTTTTTT. It encodes CASSETAARANEKLFF.